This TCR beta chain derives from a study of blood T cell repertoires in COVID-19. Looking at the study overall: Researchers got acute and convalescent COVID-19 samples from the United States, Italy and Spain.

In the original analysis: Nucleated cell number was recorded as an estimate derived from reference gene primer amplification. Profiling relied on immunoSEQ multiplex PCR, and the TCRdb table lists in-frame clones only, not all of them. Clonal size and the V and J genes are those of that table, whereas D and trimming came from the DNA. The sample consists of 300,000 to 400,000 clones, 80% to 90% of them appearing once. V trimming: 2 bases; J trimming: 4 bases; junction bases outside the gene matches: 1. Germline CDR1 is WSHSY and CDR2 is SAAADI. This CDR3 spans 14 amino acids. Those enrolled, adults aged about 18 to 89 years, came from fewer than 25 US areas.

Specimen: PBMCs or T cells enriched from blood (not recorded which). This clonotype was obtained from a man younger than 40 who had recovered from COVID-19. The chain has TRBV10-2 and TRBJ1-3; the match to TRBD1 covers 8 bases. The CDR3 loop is CASSETGGGNTIYF. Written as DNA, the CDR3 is TGCGCCAGCAGTGAGACAGGGGGAGGAAACACCATATATTTT.